These 30 T cell receptor beta chains share one sample of origin, sequenced in a study of blood T cell repertoires in COVID-19. TCRdb's copy holds only in-frame clones and misses some; the assay was immunoSEQ multiplex PCR. The table records approximately 160,000 clones, around four fifths of them present only once. Material for sequencing was peripheral blood. All receptors come from a man in his 70s with acute or convalescent COVID-19.

This sequence joins TRBV5-1 and TRBJ2-5; 8 bases align to TRBD1. The CDR3 extends over 17 amino acids. J gave up 2 bases and V 4 bases, and 13 bases lay outside the gene matches. Germline-derived CDR1 and CDR2 are SGHRS and YFSETQ. The CDR3 loop reads CASSAGQGRRRQETQYF. CDR3 in DNA: TGCGCCAGCAGCGCCGGACAGGGCCGGAGAAGACAAGAGACCCAGTACTTC. The variable domain in full, completed from reference TRBV5-1 and TRBJ2-5, reads KAGVTQTPRYLIKTRGQQVTLSCSPISGHRSVSWYQQTPGQGLQFLFEYFSETQRNKGNFPGRFSGRQFSNSRSEMNVSTLELGDSALYLCASSAGQGRRRQETQYFGPGTRLLVL.

The chain uses TRBV7-2 and TRBJ2-7; 11 bases agree with TRBD2. Germline values: CDR1 SGHTA, CDR2 FQGNSA. CDR3 length: 15 amino acids. Trimming took 5 bases from V and 6 from J; bases not matched to a gene: 9. The CDR3 loop reads CASSPQLAGGGEQYF. The CDR3 DNA is TGTGCCAGCAGCCCCCAGCTAGCGGGAGGAGGCGAGCAGTACTTC.

The chain is built from TRBV11-3 and TRBJ2-1; TRBD2 agrees at 13 bases. This CDR3 region has 17 residues. Per germline, CDR1 SGHNT and CDR2 YENEEA. Trimming took 5 bases from V and 8 from J; bases not matched to a gene: 12. The CDR3: CASSPPWTSGSVYEQFF. The CDR3 region has the DNA TGTGCCAGCAGCCCCCCCTGGACTAGCGGGAGTGTGTATGAGCAGTTCTTC.

This chain links TRBV27 with TRBJ1-1; no definite D call. The CDR3 is made up of 14 amino acids. Trimming stripped 5 bases from V and 0 bases from J, with 10 bases between. Germline CDR1 is MNHEY and CDR2 is SMNVEV (reference sequence). CDR3 amino acids: CASSHWRMNTEAFF. Written as DNA, the CDR3 is TGTGCCAGCAGTCATTGGCGGATGAACACTGAAGCTTTCTTT.

The rearrangement joins TRBV28 to TRBJ1-4, with D tentatively TRBD1 (6 bases). The V end lost 5 bases, the J end lost 0 bases, and 10 bases lay between the germline ends. Germline V gene sequence: CDR1 MDHEN, CDR2 SYDVKM. There are 15 residues in the CDR3. This chain's CDR3 is CASSGPGATNEKLFF. CDR3 nucleotides: TGTGCCAGCAGTGGACCAGGGGCAACTAATGAAAAACTGTTTTTT.

This clone was observed a few times. This chain links TRBV7-9 with TRBJ2-5, with unresolved D. The V end lost 5 bases, the J end lost 5 bases, and 15 bases lay between the germline ends. The CDR3 totals 14 residues. Germline V gene data show CDR1 as SEHNR and CDR2 as FQNEAQ (reference sequence). CDR3 nucleotides: TGTGCCAGCAGCCTCGACGATGCGAGGGAGACCCAGTACTTC. Translating gives CASSLDDARETQYF.

The chain is built from TRBV10-3 and TRBJ1-3; D perhaps matches TRBD1 (6 bases). The germline CDR1 and CDR2 sequences are ENHRY and SYGVKD. The CDR3 runs to 14 residues. V was pared by 8 bases and J by 5 bases, with 16 bases between. CDR3 DNA sequence: TGTGCCATCGCCCTAGGCAGGGGCCGAAACACCATATATTTT. This gives the protein CAIALGRGRNTIYF.

V is TRBV11-2 and J is TRBJ1-3; the match to TRBD1 covers 8 bases. V gave up 4 bases and J gave up 4 bases; unmatched junction bases: 6. The CDR3 length is 15 residues. The germline CDR1 and CDR2 sequences are SGHAT and FQNNGV. The CDR3 region has the DNA TGTGCCAGCAGCTCACTGACAGGGGCGGGAAACACCATATATTTT. Protein: CASSSLTGAGNTIYF.

The chain is built from TRBV7-8 and TRBJ2-2; TRBD2 matches 16 bases. With V trimmed by 5 bases and J by 7 bases, 22 bases remained unmatched. CDR3 length equals 22 residues. Germline V gene sequence: CDR1 SGHVS, CDR2 FQNEAQ. The CDR3 nucleotides are TGTGCCAGCAGCCGACAACGTCCCACCGGGACTAGCGGGAGGGCCTCTCTCGGGGAGCTGTTTTTT. It codes for CASSRQRPTGTSGRASLGELFF.

This clone was found a few times. This chain links TRBV19 with TRBJ2-2, with 15 bases lining up with TRBD2. V lost 4 bases to trimming and J lost 6 bases; unmatched junction nucleotides: 6. Germline CDR1 reads LNHDA; CDR2 reads SQIVND (reference sequence). There are 17 residues in the CDR3. CDR3 nucleotides: TGTGCCAGTAGTACGCGGACTAGCGGGAGGGCTCCCGGGGAGCTGTTTTTT. It encodes CASSTRTSGRAPGELFF.

The rearrangement joins TRBV9 to TRBJ2-1; D possibly corresponds to TRBD2 (5 bases). This CDR3 is built from 13 residues. V was clipped by 4 bases and J by 15 bases, with 20 bases between them. The germline V gene has CDR1 SGDLS and CDR2 YYNGEE. For the CDR3, the DNA is TGTGCCAGCAGCACACAAAACAGCGGAATGTTGTTCTTC. This sequence encodes CASSTQNSGMLFF.

The chain has TRBV6-5 and TRBJ2-5; D gene unclear. The CDR3 totals 13 residues. Germline V gives CDR1 MNHEY, CDR2 SVGAGI. V lost 5 bases and J 5 bases, leaving 12 bases between the germline ends. The CDR3 DNA reads as TGTGCCAGCAGTCCACTAACTCGGGAGACCCAGTACTTC. It is translated as CASSPLTRETQYF.

This clone was counted only a few times. The chain carries TRBV2 and TRBJ1-2; 9 nucleotides agree with TRBD1. The germline V gene encodes CDR1 SNHLY and CDR2 FYNNEI. J gave up 3 bases and V 7 bases, and 3 bases lay outside the gene matches. The CDR3 extends over 13 amino acids. In DNA form, the CDR3 reads TGTGCCAGCAAGTGGACAGGGGACTATGGCTACACCTTC. Protein: CASKWTGDYGYTF.

A few counts support this clone. The V gene is TRBV18, the J gene TRBJ2-7; 8 bases map to TRBD2. Germline loops: CDR1 KGHSH, CDR2 LQKENI. V lost 4 bases to trimming and J lost 3 bases; unmatched junction nucleotides: 5. The CDR3 contains 14 residues. CDR3 DNA: TGTGCCAGCTCACGTTCGACTAGCGACTACGAGCAGTACTTC. Translating it yields CASSRSTSDYEQYF.

This clone was detected a few times. The gene calls are TRBV5-1 and TRBJ2-5; perhaps TRBD2 as D (6 bases). Trimming removed 5 bases at V and 1 base at J, with 15 bases between. In germline, CDR1 is SGHRS, CDR2 YFSETQ. This CDR3 region has 15 residues. The CDR3 protein is CASSRGGAAQETQYF. The CDR3 DNA reads as TGCGCCAGCAGTCGAGGAGGGGCTGCCCAAGAGACCCAGTACTTC.

DNA for the CDR3: TGCGCCAGCAGCTTAGACAGGGGGCGGAACTATGGCTACACCTTC. It yields the protein CASSLDRGRNYGYTF. The rearrangement joins TRBV5-1 to TRBJ1-2, with 10 bases identical to TRBD1. The length of the CDR3 is 15 residues. Trimming took 2 bases from V and 2 from J; bases not matched to a gene: 3. Germline V gene data show CDR1 as SGHRS and CDR2 as YFSETQ.

The chain joins TRBV11-3 to TRBJ2-5; TRBD1 matches 7 bases. This CDR3 is 14 amino acids long. Trimming removed 5 bases from V and 2 bases from J; junction bases left unmatched: 5. CDR1 SGHNT and CDR2 YENEEA come from the germline V gene. The CDR3 DNA follows: TGTGCCAGCAGCGCTGGGACAGAACAAGAGACCCAGTACTTC. This sequence encodes CASSAGTEQETQYF.

The V and J genes are TRBV19 and TRBJ1-1; perhaps TRBD1 as D (6 bases). Germline CDR1 LNHDA, CDR2 SQIVND (reference sequence). With 7 bases removed from V and 1 base from J, the gap between germline ends came to 16 bases. There are 15 residues in the CDR3. CDR3 coding DNA: TGTGCCAGTACCGACCAGGGGAGGGGGAACACTGAAGCTTTCTTT. It specifies CASTDQGRGNTEAFF.

This clone was detected once. The chain combines TRBV18 with TRBJ1-3; TRBD1 is a possible D gene (6 bases). V shed 3 bases and J shed 4 bases, with 13 bases lying between them. The CDR3 is 15 amino acids. Germline loops: CDR1 KGHSH, CDR2 LQKENI. The CDR3, as DNA: TGTGCCAGCTCACCTCTGGACAGTACCGGAAACACCATATATTTT. This sequence encodes CASSPLDSTGNTIYF.

This clone was counted once. This rearrangement joins TRBV20-1 to TRBJ1-4; 7 nucleotides line up with TRBD1. Trimming took 3 bases from V and 3 from J; bases not matched to a gene: 4. CDR3 length: 14 residues. Germline V gives CDR1 DFQATT, CDR2 SNEGSKA (reference sequence). The CDR3 nucleotides are TGCAGTGCTAGTCCCGGGACAGCTAATGAAAAACTGTTTTTT. This sequence encodes CSASPGTANEKLFF.

The chain uses TRBV18 and TRBJ1-5; D is uncertain. Germline V lookup: CDR1 KGHSH, CDR2 LQKENI. Deletions cut 3 bases from V and 5 bases from J, with 8 bases between. The CDR3 is 13 amino acids. The chain's CDR3 is CASSPDQDQPQHF. The DNA for the CDR3 is TGTGCCAGCTCACCCGATCAGGATCAGCCCCAGCATTTT. The whole variable domain, filled in from reference TRBV18 and TRBJ1-5, reads NAGVMQNPRHLVRRRGQEARLRCSPMKGHSHVYWYRQLPEEGLKFMVYLQKENIIDESGMPKERFSAEFPKEGPSILRIQQVVRGDSAAYFCASSPDQDQPQHFGDGTRLSIL.

The chain employs TRBV4-1 and TRBJ1-2; 7 nucleotides match TRBD1. The V segment lost 3 bases and the J segment 7 bases; nucleotides outside the gene matches: 5. Germline V CDR1 and CDR2: MGHRA, YSYEKL. This CDR3 is built from 13 residues. This chain's CDR3 is CASSHGDRAGYTF. The CDR3 DNA is TGCGCCAGCAGCCACGGCGACAGGGCTGGCTACACCTTC.

In its sample, this clone was seen once. The genes are TRBV19 and TRBJ1-6, with 8 bases identical to TRBD1. The CDR3 runs to 16 residues. The V and J ends lost 3 bases and 5 bases, in that order; junction bases with no gene match: 6. The germline gives CDR1 LNHDA, CDR2 SQIVND (reference sequence). The DNA of the CDR3 is TGTGCCAGTAGTATGAGGACAGGGACCGATAATTCACCCCTCCACTTT. Residues: CASSMRTGTDNSPLHF.

V is TRBV27 and J is TRBJ1-6; D remains unclear. With 5 bases removed from V and 9 bases from J, the gap between germline ends came to 20 bases. Germline-derived CDR1 and CDR2 are MNHEY and SMNVEV (reference sequence). The CDR3 has 16 residues. CDR3 in amino acids: CASSVTGSQPSSPLHF. CDR3 bases: TGTGCCAGCAGTGTAACCGGGAGTCAACCCAGTTCACCCCTCCACTTT.

The chain carries TRBV6-2 or TRBV6-3 and TRBJ2-1; TRBD2 agrees at 15 bases. CDR1 is MNHEY, CDR2 SVGEGT, per germline. The junction had 9 bases not matched to a gene; V was cut back by 6 bases and J by 9 bases. This CDR3 has 16 amino acids. The chain's CDR3 is CASSQGTSGRSREQFF. In DNA form, the CDR3 reads TGTGCCAGCAGCCAAGGGACTAGCGGGAGGAGCCGTGAGCAGTTCTTC.

Only one count was recorded for this clone. CDR3 in amino acids: CASSFSLQGARTGELFF. The CDR3, as DNA: TGTGCCAGCAGCTTTTCATTGCAGGGGGCGCGCACCGGGGAGCTGTTTTTT. The rearrangement joins TRBV13 to TRBJ2-2, with 8 bases matching TRBD1. Germline V gene lookup returns CDR1 PRHDT and CDR2 FYEKMQ (reference sequence). The CDR3 sequence is 17 residues long. V shed 3 bases and J 4 bases; nucleotides not matched to a gene: 10.

The gene calls are TRBV18 and TRBJ2-3; no definite D call. Looked up from germline, CDR1 is KGHSH and CDR2 is LQKENI. The CDR3 length is 13 residues. Trimming shortened V by 1 base and J by 2 bases, and 4 bases separated the two germline ends. The CDR3 nucleotides are TGTGCCAGCTCACCACGCGTCACAGATACGCAGTATTTT. Protein product: CASSPRVTDTQYF.

The rearrangement joins TRBV18 to TRBJ1-4, with 8 bases fitting TRBD1. Losses at the gene ends were 0 bases for V and 8 bases for J; bases not matched to a gene: 2. The CDR3 loop spans 14 amino acids. Germline CDR1 is KGHSH and CDR2 is LQKENI. The CDR3 bases are TGTGCCAGCTCACCACCGACAGGGGCCGAAAAACTGTTTTTT. Translated, it gives CASSPPTGAEKLFF.

This clone has just one count. The genes are TRBV11-2 and TRBJ2-2, with D perhaps matching TRBD2 (6 bases). This CDR3 spans 14 amino acids. Germline values: CDR1 SGHAT, CDR2 FQNNGV. Trimming pared 5 bases from V and 1 base from J, leaving 8 bases between. CDR3 loop: CASSPAGNTGELFF. CDR3 nucleotide sequence: TGTGCCAGCAGCCCAGCGGGGAACACCGGGGAGCTGTTTTTT.

The chain is built from TRBV12-3 or TRBV12-4 and TRBJ2-1, with D unresolved. CDR3 length: 13 residues. Deletions cut 7 bases from V and 7 bases from J, with 14 bases between. The CDR3 nucleotides read TGTGCCAGCAACCCCGGCTGGGCGAATGAGCAGTTCTTC. This encodes CASNPGWANEQFF.